The 14 T cell receptor beta chains below come from one sample, sequenced in a study of cytomegalovirus exposure and HLA in healthy donors. The PCR contained 60 Vbeta and 13 Jbeta primers. The protocol was immunoSEQ multiplex PCR, while the TCRdb copy is restricted to in-frame clones and leaves out a portion. Found here are approximately 180,000 clones, around 81% of them singletons; the top ten hold less than 2%. What was sequenced was PBMCs. The receptors were sampled from a man aged 18 to 29 in good health and CMV-seronegative.

The V call is TRBV2, the J call TRBJ2-7, with D unresolved. The CDR3 covers 11 residues. CDR1 is SNHLY and CDR2 is FYNNEI in the germline V gene. Trimming removed 7 bases at V and 6 bases at J, with 10 bases between. DNA for the CDR3: TGTGCCAGCAATAGTATGCGCGAGCAGTACTTC. This encodes CASNSMREQYF.

The chain joins TRBV5-1 to TRBJ2-2; TRBD1 matches at 7 bases. The CDR3 has 18 amino acids. V lost 4 bases and J lost 2; bases outside the gene matches: 14. Germline-derived CDR1 and CDR2 are SGHRS and YFSETQ. The CDR3 nucleotides are TGCGCCAGCAGCCCCAACCGACAGGGTTTGGGAAACACCGGGGAGCTGTTTTTT. Its translation is CASSPNRQGLGNTGELFF.

The chain employs TRBV6-5 and TRBJ2-4; TRBD1 aligns across 8 bases. CDR1 MNHEY and CDR2 SVGAGI come from the germline V gene. The CDR3 contains 15 residues. V trimming: 4 bases; J trimming: 3 bases; junction bases outside the gene matches: 5. The CDR3 DNA reads as TGTGCCAGCAGTTCAGGGGGCGCCGACAAAAACATTCAGTACTTC. Translated, it gives CASSSGGADKNIQYF.

The V and J genes are TRBV28 and TRBJ2-7, with a tentative D call TRBD2 (5 bases). The V gene lost 5 bases and the J gene lost 2 bases, with 10 bases spanning the gap. Germline V gene lookup returns CDR1 MDHEN and CDR2 SYDVKM. The CDR3 sequence is 13 residues long. CDR3 bases: TGTGCCAGCAGTGCCAGCGGAACCTACGAGCAGTACTTC. The encoded protein is CASSASGTYEQYF.

This sequence joins TRBV4-1 and TRBJ1-4, with TRBD1 matching over 9 bases. Losses at the gene ends were 6 bases for V and 2 bases for J; bases not matched to a gene: 4. CDR1 and CDR2 (germline): MGHRA, YSYEKL. The CDR3 is 15 amino acids. CDR3 in amino acids: CASSRGQGTNEKLFF. The CDR3, as DNA: TGCGCCAGCAGTCGAGGACAGGGGACTAATGAAAAACTGTTTTTT.

The chain combines TRBV5-1 with TRBJ1-5; D not resolved. The CDR3 has 14 residues. The ends were cut back, 0 bases at V and 2 bases at J, with 6 bases in the middle. CDR1 and CDR2 (germline): SGHRS, YFSETQ. In nucleotides, the CDR3 is TGCGCCAGCAGCTTGGGGGAGGGCAATCAGCCCCAGCATTTT. Translated: CASSLGEGNQPQHF. Using reference TRBV5-1 and TRBJ1-5 for the parts outside the CDR3, the full variable domain is KAGVTQTPRYLIKTRGQQVTLSCSPISGHRSVSWYQQTPGQGLQFLFEYFSETQRNKGNFPGRFSGRQFSNSRSEMNVSTLELGDSALYLCASSLGEGNQPQHFGDGTRLSIL.

The V call is TRBV4-1, the J call TRBJ1-1; D remains ambiguous. The CDR3 length is 13 residues. Per germline, CDR1 MGHRA and CDR2 YSYEKL. V lost 3 bases, J lost 4 bases, and 9 bases lay in between. The DNA of the CDR3 is TGCGCCAGCAGCCAGAGGGTTGGCACTGAAGCTTTCTTT. Protein: CASSQRVGTEAFF.

This clone was counted a single time. This chain uses TRBV9 with TRBJ2-1; 8 bases are a match to TRBD1. Trimming at V came to 4 bases and at J to 9 bases, leaving 9 bases not matched to a gene. Germline CDR1 and CDR2: SGDLS and YYNGEE. The CDR3 is made up of 14 amino acids. CDR3 amino acids: CASSTKGTGGEQFF. In DNA form, the CDR3 reads TGTGCCAGCAGCACAAAGGGAACAGGGGGTGAGCAGTTCTTC.

The chain couples TRBV29-1 to TRBJ2-6; D is possibly TRBD1 (6 bases). The germline V gene has CDR1 SQVTM and CDR2 ANQGSEA. V lost 4 bases to trimming and J lost 0 bases, with 13 bases between them. This CDR3 comprises 16 residues. The CDR3 sequence: CSVGGRDISGANVLTF. CDR3 nucleotide sequence: TGCAGCGTTGGGGGCAGGGACATCTCTGGGGCCAACGTCCTGACTTTC.

This clone appeared once. The chain links TRBV7-2 to TRBJ1-2; the D is unclear. This CDR3 has 15 residues. Germline loops: CDR1 SGHTA, CDR2 FQGNSA. V was pared by 0 bases and J by 9 bases, with 17 bases between. This chain's CDR3 is CASSLAESWRASYTF. The DNA of the CDR3 is TGTGCCAGCAGCTTAGCGGAGTCGTGGAGGGCGAGCTACACCTTC. The full variable domain, in which reference TRBV7-2 and TRBJ1-2 provide the parts outside the CDR3, is GAGVSQSPSNKVTEKGKDVELRCDPISGHTALYWYRQSLGQGLEFLIYFQGNSAPDKSGLPSDRFSAERTGGSVSTLTIQRTQQEDSAVYLCASSLAESWRASYTFGSGTRLTVV.

This chain links TRBV9 with TRBJ2-3, with D maybe TRBD1 (5 bases). Germline V gene sequence: CDR1 SGDLS, CDR2 YYNGEE. This CDR3 has 15 amino acids. Trimming removed 3 bases from V and 2 bases from J, with 13 bases in between. The CDR3 nucleotides are TGTGCCAGCAGCGGGGGCTCCACAACCACAGATACGCAGTATTTT. It encodes CASSGGSTTTDTQYF. Variable domain in full (rest from reference TRBV9 and TRBJ2-3): DSGVTQTPKHLITATGQRVTLRCSPRSGDLSVYWYQQSLDQGLQFLIQYYNGEERAKGNILERFSAQQFPDLHSELNLSSLELGDSALYFCASSGGSTTTDTQYFGPGTRLTVL.

This rearrangement joins TRBV29-1 to TRBJ2-1; 10 bases fit TRBD2. J was trimmed by 1 base and V by 0 bases; bases with no gene match: 9. CDR3 length: 18 residues. In germline, CDR1 is SQVTM, CDR2 ANQGSEA. CDR3 amino acids: CSVEEGIAGGVSYNEQFF. DNA for the CDR3: TGCAGCGTTGAAGAGGGGATAGCGGGAGGTGTATCCTACAATGAGCAGTTCTTC.

This sequence joins TRBV7-2 and TRBJ2-1; tentatively, D is TRBD2 (6 bases). The CDR3 extends over 15 amino acids. Germline V gene lookup returns CDR1 SGHTA and CDR2 FQGNSA. Trimming took 4 bases from V and 0 from J, leaving 10 bases between them. The CDR3 nucleotides are TGTGCCAGCAGCTCGGCGGAGGGCTCCTACAATGAGCAGTTCTTC. Protein: CASSSAEGSYNEQFF.

The V call is TRBV2, the J call TRBJ1-5; D remains unclear. Germline V gene lookup returns CDR1 SNHLY and CDR2 FYNNEI. The CDR3 length is 15 residues. V dropped 1 base and J dropped 0 bases, with 7 bases sitting between them. The CDR3 protein is CASSEDTYSNQPQHF. The DNA for the CDR3 is TGTGCCAGCAGTGAAGACACATATAGCAATCAGCCCCAGCATTTT.